This TCR beta chain came from a study of OX40 agonist ivuxolimab in advanced cancers. Study-level findings and limits: Fewer expanded clones were found on average in CD4+ than in CD8+ T cells.

Method: immunoSEQ multiplex PCR; TCRdb's copy keeps in-frame clones and lacks some. The top ten clones hold 2% to 3% of a sample with roughly 62,000 clones, 86% of them seen once. As for this clone: Its target is unknown.

CDR1 is MRHNA and CDR2 is SNTAGT in the germline V gene. V dropped 2 bases and J dropped 4 bases, with 6 bases sitting between them. The CDR3 runs to 13 residues. Sample: CD4+ or CD8+ T cells sorted from blood, taken in a trial of the OX40 agonist ivuxolimab. The V and J genes are TRBV6-4 and TRBJ2-1; D gene ambiguous. This sequence originates from an adult with an advanced solid tumor such as melanoma, head and neck, liver or kidney cancer. The CDR3, as DNA: TGTGCCAGCAGTGACAACCCGTACAATGAGCAGTTCTTC. This gives the protein CASSDNPYNEQFF.